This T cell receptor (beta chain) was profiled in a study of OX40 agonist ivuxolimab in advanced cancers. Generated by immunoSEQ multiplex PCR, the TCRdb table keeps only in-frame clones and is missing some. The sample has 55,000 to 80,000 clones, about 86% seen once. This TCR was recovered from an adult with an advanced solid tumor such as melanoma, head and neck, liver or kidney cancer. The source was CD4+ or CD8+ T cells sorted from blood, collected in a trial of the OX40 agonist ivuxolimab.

CDR3 protein: CASSNRVGNGYTF. DNA for the CDR3: TGTGCCAGCAGCAACAGGGTAGGGAATGGCTACACCTTC. V and J are TRBV5-6 and TRBJ1-2; maybe TRBD1 (6 bases). Germline CDR1 and CDR2: SGHDT and YYEEEE. V shed 4 bases and J shed 6 bases, with 13 bases lying between them. The CDR3 runs to 13 residues.